This TCR beta chain was identified during a study of cytomegalovirus exposure and HLA in healthy donors. Study-wide points: Researchers reported in a later analysis that a missense DCLRE1C variant was tied to TCR beta V- and J-gene trimming. Among TCR beta chains, those listed as cytomegalovirus-associated numbered over 150. TCR association rates varied by HLA locus in a later analysis, with DRB1 highest and HLA-C lowest. Presence/absence results assume similar sequencing depth per donor, which may not hold.

The PCR was carried out with 60 Vbeta primers and 13 Jbeta primers. Profiling relied on immunoSEQ multiplex PCR, and the TCRdb table lists in-frame clones only, not all of them. Here the sample spans around 160,000 clones, 70% to 80% being singletons. This clone was found a few times. The antigen is not known. CDR3 length: 13 residues. The V gene's germline CDR1 is MDHEN and CDR2 SYDVKM. Trimming at V came to 10 bases and at J to 4 bases, leaving 9 bases not matched to a gene. V and J are TRBV28 and TRBJ1-2; 7 bases match TRBD1. This TCR derives from a man in his fifties in good health and CMV-seropositive. The material sequenced was PBMCs. CDR3 bases: TGTGCCATCGAGGACAGGAGAAGCTATGGCTACACCTTC. Protein sequence: CAIEDRRSYGYTF.